This paragraph reports one T cell receptor beta chain. This CDR3 comprises 15 residues. Germline-derived CDR1 and CDR2 are MDHEN and SYDVKM. After removal of 6 bases from V and 4 bases from J, the junction contained 9 bases not matched to a gene. The data originate from a study of shared clonotypes between healthy human individuals. Only in-frame clones appear in the TCRdb table, and some are missing; sequencing was by immunoSEQ multiplex PCR. The sample includes some 2.4 million clones, over 85% of them seen just once. This receptor was obtained from a man between 18 and 35 years old in good health. Some clones in this sample may be carry-over from other donors' samples. The chain combines TRBV28 with TRBJ2-1, with 7 bases aligning to TRBD1. Sequencing was done on a sample of naive CD4+ T cells from PBMCs. The subset: CD45RA+ positively selected. CDR3: CASSTQGLGYNEQFF. CDR3 DNA: TGTGCCAGCAGCACACAGGGGTTGGGTTACAATGAGCAGTTCTTC.